Presented here are 13 T cell receptor beta chains from one specimen sequenced in a study of cytomegalovirus exposure and HLA in healthy donors. Clones were read by immunoSEQ multiplex PCR, and TCRdb kept only the in-frame ones, dropping some. This sample yields around 100,000 clones, of which roughly 85% are seen a single time; 20% to 25% belongs to the top ten. The material sequenced was PBMCs. The receptors derive from a man between 18 and 29 years old in good health and CMV-seropositive.

V and J are TRBV5-4 and TRBJ2-1; the match to TRBD2 covers 7 bases. The germline CDR1 and CDR2 sequences are SGHNT and YYREEE (reference sequence). Trimming took 4 bases from V and 0 from J; bases not matched to a gene: 4. This CDR3 is built from 15 residues. The CDR3 DNA sequence: TGTGCCAGCAGCCCAAGCGGGATCTCCTACAATGAGCAGTTCTTC. It yields the protein CASSPSGISYNEQFF.

This clone was seen a single time. V is TRBV15 and J is TRBJ2-2; 8 positions match TRBD1. CDR1 and CDR2 (germline): LNHNV, YYDKDF (reference sequence). The CDR3 totals 16 residues. V lost 3 bases, J lost 5 bases, and 8 bases stayed unmatched. The DNA of the CDR3 is TGTGCCACCAGCAGGCAGGGGGCGCGGTTGACCGGGGAGCTGTTTTTT. Protein product: CATSRQGARLTGELFF.

In this sample, this clone turned up many times. The rearrangement joins TRBV5-4 to TRBJ2-3; D uncertain. The V end was cut by 4 bases, the J end by 2 bases, with 2 bases between. Germline V gives CDR1 SGHNT, CDR2 YYREEE (reference sequence). This CDR3 has 11 amino acids. CDR3 loop: CASSHTDTQYF. The CDR3 DNA sequence: TGTGCCAGCAGCCACACAGATACGCAGTATTTT. The full variable domain, completed using reference TRBV5-4 and TRBJ2-3, is ETGVTQSPTHLIKTRGQQVTLRCSSQSGHNTVSWYQQALGQGPQFIFQYYREEENGRGNFPPRFSGLQFPNYSSELNVNALELDDSALYLCASSHTDTQYFGPGTRLTVL.

This chain joins TRBV27 and TRBJ2-7, with TRBD1 matching over 7 bases. V gave up 4 bases and J gave up 11 bases; unmatched junction bases: 5. The CDR3 loop spans 11 amino acids. Germline V gene sequence: CDR1 MNHEY, CDR2 SMNVEV (reference sequence). The CDR3 here is CASSSGTEKYF. For the CDR3, the DNA is TGTGCCAGCAGTTCCGGGACAGAGAAGTACTTC.

This chain connects TRBV7-9 to TRBJ1-2; TRBD1 might be the D (6 bases). The CDR3 contains 16 residues. V gave up 5 bases and J gave up 3 bases, with 19 bases separating them. Germline loops: CDR1 SEHNR, CDR2 FQNEAQ (reference sequence). DNA of the CDR3: TGTGCCAGCAGCGGGCATCCAGGGGATCCTCACTATGGCTACACCTTC. Its protein is CASSGHPGDPHYGYTF.

As for this clone: The junction departs from germline at one end; a sequencing error may be responsible. V gene TRBV4-1 combines with J gene TRBJ2-7; possible D gene TRBD2, 5 bases. The CDR3 contains 17 residues. Germline V gene lookup returns CDR1 MGHRA and CDR2 YSYEKL. The CDR3 reads CASSQGTSPRTSSEQYF. The CDR3 nucleotides read TGCGCCAGCAGCCAAGGAACTAGTCCTAGAACGTCCTCCGAGCAGTACTTC.

The J gene is TRBJ1-1, the V gene TRBV11-2; possibly TRBD1 for D (5 bases). Trimming took 1 base from V and 2 from J, leaving 8 bases between them. The CDR3 spans 14 residues. In germline, CDR1 is SGHAT, CDR2 FQNNGV. As DNA, the CDR3 is TGTGCCAGCAGCTTAGCGGGGGATAACACTGAAGCTTTCTTT. This gives the protein CASSLAGDNTEAFF.

The rearrangement joins TRBV19 to TRBJ1-1; D is ambiguous. The V end lost 6 bases, the J end lost 0 bases, and 8 bases lay between the germline ends. Germline V gene lookup returns CDR1 LNHDA and CDR2 SQIVND (reference sequence). This CDR3 has 13 residues. Written as DNA, the CDR3 is TGTGCCAGTAGATCCACGGTGAACACTGAAGCTTTCTTT. This encodes CASRSTVNTEAFF. The variable domain in full, completed from reference TRBV19 and TRBJ1-1, reads DGGITQSPKYLFRKEGQNVTLSCEQNLNHDAMYWYRQDPGQGLRLIYYSQIVNDFQKGDIAEGYSVSREKKESFPLTVTSAQKNPTAFYLCASRSTVNTEAFFGQGTRLTVV.

This clone has just one count. The J gene is TRBJ2-3, the V gene TRBV11-3, with 9 bases that match TRBD2. There are 19 residues in the CDR3. Trimming took 0 bases from V and 1 from J; bases not matched to a gene: 11. Germline V CDR1 and CDR2: SGHNT, YENEEA. The CDR3 sequence is CASSLDVPLAGLGTDTQYF. CDR3 nucleotide sequence: TGTGCCAGCAGCTTAGATGTCCCTCTAGCGGGGTTGGGCACAGATACGCAGTATTTT.

This clone was counted only a few times. V gene TRBV12-5 combines with J gene TRBJ2-3, with 9 bases identical to TRBD2. Looked up from germline, CDR1 is LGHNT and CDR2 is FRNRAP. The CDR3 spans 13 residues. V lost 7 bases and J lost 10; bases outside the gene matches: 9. The CDR3 spells CASAAAAGGSQYF. For the CDR3, the DNA is TGTGCTAGTGCCGCTGCGGCGGGAGGGTCGCAGTATTTT. Full variable domain (remainder filled in from reference TRBV12-5 and TRBJ2-3): DARVTQTPRHKVTEMGQEVTMRCQPILGHNTVFWYRQTMMQGLELLAYFRNRAPLDDSGMPKDRFSAEMPDATLATLKIQPSEPRDSAVYFCASAAAAGGSQYFGPGTRLTVL.

The table lists this clone with a count of one. This sequence joins TRBV28 and TRBJ2-7; TRBD1 agrees at 10 bases. Germline-derived CDR1 and CDR2 are MDHEN and SYDVKM. The CDR3 has 16 amino acids. The junction had 8 bases not matched to a gene; V was cut back by 3 bases and J by 3 bases. CDR3 coding DNA: TGTGCCAGCAGTTTTTCGTCACGGGACAGGGGCTACGAGCAGTACGTC. Amino acid sequence: CASSFSSRDRGYEQYV.

The rearrangement joins TRBV29-1 to TRBJ2-3; D might be TRBD2 (7 bases). The CDR3 is 15 residues long. V dropped 3 bases and J dropped 2 bases, with 15 bases sitting between them. Germline values: CDR1 SQVTM, CDR2 ANQGSEA. CDR3 region: CSVEGGPRLTDTQYF. The CDR3 bases are TGCAGCGTTGAGGGGGGGCCTAGGCTCACAGATACGCAGTATTTT.

Concerning this clone: It may be a read error: a sequence one base away is much more abundant. This sample includes further DNA sequences coding for the same CDR3. The chain couples TRBV5-1 to TRBJ2-1; 8 bases match TRBD2. V lost 4 bases to trimming and J lost 6 bases; unmatched junction nucleotides: 3. The length of the CDR3 is 13 residues. Germline V lookup: CDR1 SGHRS, CDR2 YFSETQ. CDR3 DNA sequence: TGCGCCAGCAGCCTGGGGACTAGCAATGAGCAGTTCTTC. It yields the protein CASSLGTSNEQFF. Complete variable domain (other parts from reference TRBV5-1 and TRBJ2-1): KAGVTQTPRYLIKTRGQQVTLSCSPISGHRSVSWYQQTPGQGLQFLFEYFSETQRNKGNFPGRFSGRQFSNSRSEMNVSTLELGDSALYLCASSLGTSNEQFFGPGTRLTVL.